This note documents a single TCR beta chain sequence. Its specificity is not known. Separation from the roughly 700-subject first cohort characterized the roughly 120-subject validation cohort, to which the donors belonged. Trimming removed 2 bases from V and 8 bases from J, with 12 bases in between. The CDR3 loop spans 14 amino acids. Germline CDR1 and CDR2: MRHNA and SNTAGT. Profiled with immunoSEQ multiplex PCR; TCRdb holds only in-frame clones, not every one. The sample includes roughly 130,000 clones, 88% of them seen just once. This entry comes from a study of cytomegalovirus exposure and HLA in healthy donors. General study results and limits: Researchers counted around 170 TCR beta chains as cytomegalovirus-associated. Rare TCR sequences dominated, though some public TCRs recurred in many donors.

The chain joins TRBV6-4 to TRBJ2-2; D is perhaps TRBD1 (5 bases). The sample was PBMCs. The TCR originated in a man younger than 40 in good health and CMV-seronegative. This CDR3 is CASSDRFQGGELFF. The DNA of the CDR3 is TGTGCCAGCAGTGACCGGTTCCAGGGTGGGGAGCTGTTTTTT.